Below, 32 T cell receptor beta chains from the same sample are listed, as sequenced in a study of blood T cell repertoires in COVID-19. Method: immunoSEQ multiplex PCR; TCRdb's copy keeps in-frame clones and lacks some. The data show 180,000 or so clones, around 87% seen once. Sequenced sample: peripheral blood. The receptors originated from a man between 18 and 35 years old with acute or convalescent COVID-19.

The chain combines TRBV5-4 with TRBJ1-4; tentatively, D is TRBD1 (5 bases). CDR1 and CDR2 (germline): SGHNT, YYREEE (reference sequence). Trimming left V 4 bases short and J 3 bases short, with 13 bases between. This CDR3 region has 15 residues. The CDR3 protein is CASSLGRVANEKLFF. Written as DNA, the CDR3 is TGTGCCAGCAGCCTAGGCAGGGTAGCTAATGAAAAACTGTTTTTT.

The chain recombines TRBV29-1 with TRBJ2-2; 15 bases align to TRBD2. V was clipped by 7 bases and J by 3 bases; unmatched bases: 21. Germline CDR1 and CDR2: SQVTM and ANQGSEA. This CDR3 has 21 residues. DNA of the CDR3: TGCAGCGCATCCCGAGCAGACTCCGGGACTAGCGGGGGGTTGTACACCGGGGAGCTGTTTTTT. Translated: CSASRADSGTSGGLYTGELFF.

The chain joins TRBV10-3 to TRBJ1-2; D is undetermined. The V and J ends lost 2 bases and 4 bases respectively, with 8 bases between them. CDR1 ENHRY and CDR2 SYGVKD come from the germline V gene. CDR3 length equals 13 residues. This chain's CDR3 is CAISETVLYGYTF. The CDR3 DNA is TGTGCCATCAGTGAGACAGTGCTCTATGGCTACACCTTC.

This chain links TRBV3-1 (or the pseudogene TRBV3-2) with TRBJ1-2; TRBD1 might be the D (5 bases). Deletions cut 0 bases from V and 7 bases from J, with 12 bases between. The CDR3 extends over 14 amino acids. The germline V gene has CDR1 LGHDT and CDR2 YNNKEL (reference sequence). This CDR3 is CASSQDTGRGGYTF. The CDR3 DNA sequence: TGTGCCAGCAGCCAAGATACGGGGAGGGGTGGCTACACCTTC.

The chain links TRBV18 to TRBJ2-2; 12 bases agree with TRBD2. This CDR3 contains 17 residues. The V gene's germline CDR1 is KGHSH and CDR2 LQKENI. Trimming cost V 3 bases and J 0 bases; bases outside gene matches: 2. In DNA, the CDR3 is TGTGCCAGCTCACCCCTAGCGGGGGGGGCGAACACCGGGGAGCTGTTTTTT. Translating gives CASSPLAGGANTGELFF.

This chain connects TRBV19 to TRBJ2-2, with TRBD1 matching 8 bases. With 6 bases clipped from V and 5 bases from J, the junction kept 8 bases outside the gene matches. Germline CDR1 and CDR2: LNHDA and SQIVND (reference sequence). This CDR3 has 15 amino acids. Here the CDR3 DNA reads TGTGCCAGTAGAGAGGACAGGGTTAGGACCGGGGAGCTGTTTTTT. This translates into CASREDRVRTGELFF.

This clone has only one observation. V and J are TRBV29-1 and TRBJ2-7, with 7 bases identical to TRBD1. V shed 2 bases, J shed 1 base, and the junction held 5 bases outside the gene matches. This CDR3 comprises 14 residues. Per germline, CDR1 SQVTM and CDR2 ANQGSEA. The CDR3 protein is CSVESRQGSYEQYF. CDR3 nucleotide sequence: TGCAGCGTTGAATCCCGACAGGGTTCCTACGAGCAGTACTTC.

This rearrangement joins TRBV4-1 to TRBJ1-1; the match to TRBD1 covers 8 bases. V lost 4 bases and J lost 2; bases outside the gene matches: 9. The CDR3 extends over 16 amino acids. The germline gives CDR1 MGHRA, CDR2 YSYEKL. Written as DNA, the CDR3 is TGCGCCAGCAGCCTGGACCAGGGGGCCCCTAACACTGAAGCTTTCTTT. Translating it yields CASSLDQGAPNTEAFF.

The V call is TRBV6-5, the J call TRBJ2-7, with 7 bases that match TRBD1. V dropped 6 bases and J dropped 2; count of bases not matched to a gene: 7. Germline V gene lookup returns CDR1 MNHEY and CDR2 SVGAGI. This CDR3 is built from 14 residues. Here the CDR3 reads CASRVGDRAYEQYF. Here the CDR3 DNA reads TGTGCCAGCAGGGTAGGGGACAGAGCCTACGAGCAGTACTTC.

This rearrangement joins TRBV10-2 to TRBJ1-1; perhaps TRBD1 as D (6 bases). Germline V gene data show CDR1 as WSHSY and CDR2 as SAAADI. This CDR3 is built from 13 residues. The V and J ends lost 2 bases and 9 bases respectively, with 13 bases between them. The CDR3 spells CASSETGQSKAFF. CDR3 bases: TGCGCCAGCAGTGAGACCGGACAGAGTAAAGCTTTCTTT.

This clone was counted only a few times. The J gene is TRBJ1-1, the V gene TRBV6-5; 9 nucleotides match TRBD1. Germline V lookup: CDR1 MNHEY, CDR2 SVGAGI. This CDR3 has 14 residues. The V and J ends lost 7 bases and 5 bases, in that order; junction bases with no gene match: 8. Written as DNA, the CDR3 is TGTGCCAGCATCTTGGACAGGGGAAGGACTGAAGCTTTCTTT. Residues: CASILDRGRTEAFF.

The gene calls are TRBV30 and TRBJ1-5; 7 positions match TRBD1. The germline CDR1 and CDR2 sequences are GTSNPN and SVGIG (reference sequence). The CDR3 spans 15 residues. The trim removed 2 bases at V and 3 bases at J, leaving 7 bases unmatched. The CDR3 loop is CAWSPGQLNNQPQHF. Written as DNA, the CDR3 is TGTGCCTGGAGTCCGGGACAGCTTAACAATCAGCCCCAGCATTTT.

In this sample, this clone turned up once. The chain uses TRBV30 and TRBJ1-6, with 8 bases identical to TRBD1. The CDR3 is 13 amino acids. J was trimmed by 9 bases and V by 4 bases; bases with no gene match: 5. Germline-derived CDR1 and CDR2 are GTSNPN and SVGIG (reference sequence). CDR3 loop: CAWTTGDGSPLHF. CDR3 nucleotide sequence: TGTGCCTGGACGACAGGGGATGGTTCACCCCTCCACTTT.

This chain joins TRBV19 and TRBJ2-5, with D possibly being TRBD1 (6 bases). The CDR3 consists of 14 residues. Germline CDR1 reads LNHDA; CDR2 reads SQIVND (reference sequence). Trimming took off 8 bases at V and 2 bases at J, with 15 bases between the two ends. In nucleotides, the CDR3 is TGTGCCAGTTCGGACAGCCGAGGGCAAGAGACCCAGTACTTC. It yields the protein CASSDSRGQETQYF. Looking up the rest from reference TRBV19 and TRBJ2-5 gives the full variable domain: DGGITQSPKYLFRKEGQNVTLSCEQNLNHDAMYWYRQDPGQGLRLIYYSQIVNDFQKGDIAEGYSVSREKKESFPLTVTSAQKNPTAFYLCASSDSRGQETQYFGPGTRLLVL.

The J gene is TRBJ1-2, the V gene TRBV19; TRBD1 is a possible D gene (5 bases). There are 14 residues in the CDR3. The germline V and J ends were trimmed by 7 bases and 5 bases, with 17 bases remaining between them. Germline-derived CDR1 and CDR2 are LNHDA and SQIVND (reference sequence). DNA for the CDR3: TGTGCCAGTAACTACCCCTCCGGGGGGTATGGCTACACCTTC. Translated, it gives CASNYPSGGYGYTF.

This clone was counted a single time. The J gene is TRBJ1-3, the V gene TRBV3-1 (or the pseudogene TRBV3-2); no clear D gene. The germline gives CDR1 LGHDT, CDR2 YNNKEL (reference sequence). The CDR3 has 15 amino acids. V gave up 0 bases and J gave up 3 bases, with 9 bases separating them. The CDR3 spells CASSQDGGDGNTIYF. CDR3 nucleotides: TGTGCCAGCAGCCAAGATGGAGGAGATGGAAACACCATATATTTT.

This chain links TRBV5-1 with TRBJ2-2; the D gene is possibly TRBD1 (6 bases). CDR1 is SGHRS, CDR2 YFSETQ, per germline. The V end was cut by 4 bases, the J end by 2 bases, with 12 bases between. The CDR3 is made up of 15 amino acids. The CDR3 nucleotides read TGCGCCAGCAGCCCAGGACAGCCAAACACCGGGGAGCTGTTTTTT. This encodes CASSPGQPNTGELFF.

The J gene is TRBJ1-5, the V gene TRBV29-1; D is undetermined. Germline-derived CDR1 and CDR2 are SQVTM and ANQGSEA. This CDR3 spans 13 amino acids. The V end lost 4 bases, the J end lost 0 bases, and 7 bases lay between the germline ends. The CDR3 sequence: CSVGRGSNQPQHF. CDR3 DNA: TGCAGCGTTGGTCGGGGTAGCAATCAGCCCCAGCATTTT.

The gene calls are TRBV30 and TRBJ2-1, with D hard to call. Germline CDR1 is GTSNPN and CDR2 is SVGIG (reference sequence). V was trimmed by 1 base and J by 5 bases, leaving 6 bases between them. The CDR3 runs 12 residues. The CDR3 here is CAWSGTDNEQFF. The CDR3 coding sequence is TGTGCCTGGAGTGGAACGGACAATGAGCAGTTCTTC.

The chain joins TRBV5-1 to TRBJ2-5, with D perhaps matching TRBD1 (6 bases). The CDR3 is 15 amino acids. CDR1 and CDR2 from the germline V gene are SGHRS and YFSETQ. Trimming removed 0 bases from V and 5 bases from J, with 14 bases in between. This CDR3 reads CASSLGTVAGETQYF. For the CDR3, the DNA is TGCGCCAGCAGCTTGGGGACAGTGGCAGGGGAGACCCAGTACTTC.

There are many counts of this clone. At the DNA level, this CDR3 is encoded by other sequences in the same sample as well. The chain has TRBV2 and TRBJ1-2; 8 bases line up with TRBD1. Germline values: CDR1 SNHLY, CDR2 FYNNEI. The CDR3 consists of 13 residues. V lost 1 base and J lost 5; bases outside the gene matches: 0. CDR3 nucleotide sequence: TGTGCCAGCAGTGAAGGGACAGGGTATGGCTACACCTTC. This sequence encodes CASSEGTGYGYTF.

The chain carries TRBV29-1 and TRBJ1-2; D gene uncertain. V was shortened by 3 bases and J by 1 base, with 9 bases between the two germline ends. This CDR3 has 13 residues. Germline assignment: CDR1 SQVTM and CDR2 ANQGSEA. This chain's CDR3 is CSVDSGFNYGYTF. The CDR3 nucleotides read TGCAGCGTTGATTCGGGATTTAACTATGGCTACACCTTC.

The V gene is TRBV28, the J gene TRBJ1-2, with D unclear. The CDR3 consists of 15 residues. CDR1 is MDHEN and CDR2 is SYDVKM in the germline V gene. V was cut by 5 bases and J by 6 bases, with 19 bases left in between. The CDR3 DNA reads as TGTGCCAGCAGTCTTGTCAGTGGCTCCCTTCATGGCTACACCTTC. Translation: CASSLVSGSLHGYTF.

The chain recombines TRBV19 with TRBJ1-2, with 7 bases aligning to TRBD1. V lost 5 bases, J lost 5 bases, and 8 bases stayed unmatched. Germline CDR1 is LNHDA and CDR2 is SQIVND (reference sequence). The CDR3 has 14 amino acids. CDR3 sequence: CASSRVGGSYGYTF. CDR3 sequence (DNA): TGTGCCAGTAGTCGGGTAGGGGGCTCGTATGGCTACACCTTC.

V gene TRBV30 combines with J gene TRBJ2-1; 9 nucleotides line up with TRBD1. Germline CDR1 is GTSNPN and CDR2 is SVGIG (reference sequence). After removal of 1 base from V and 2 bases from J, the junction contained 3 bases not matched to a gene. The CDR3 spans 15 residues. CDR3 coding DNA: TGTGCCTGGAGTGGCGGACAGGGGACCTACAATGAGCAGTTCTTC. Its protein product is CAWSGGQGTYNEQFF.

This clone was seen a handful of times. The chain combines TRBV4-1 with TRBJ1-1, with a possible D match to TRBD1 (6 bases). This CDR3 spans 18 amino acids. V was shortened by 0 bases and J by 1 base, with 18 bases between the two germline ends. CDR1 MGHRA and CDR2 YSYEKL come from the germline V gene. Here the CDR3 reads CASSQDGVARGENTEAFF. DNA of the CDR3: TGCGCCAGCAGCCAAGATGGGGTTGCCAGGGGAGAGAACACTGAAGCTTTCTTT.

V usage is TRBV2 and J usage is TRBJ1-2, with D tentatively TRBD1 (5 bases). V lost 9 bases, J lost 0 bases, and 14 bases lay in between. The length of the CDR3 is 14 residues. The V gene's germline CDR1 is SNHLY and CDR2 FYNNEI. This CDR3 is CASSLGGANYGYTF. The DNA for the CDR3 is TGTGCCAGTTCCCTCGGAGGGGCTAACTATGGCTACACCTTC.

The gene calls are TRBV29-1 and TRBJ1-2; D perhaps matches TRBD1 (5 bases). In germline, CDR1 is SQVTM, CDR2 ANQGSEA. V lost 4 bases to trimming and J lost 6 bases, with 15 bases between them. The CDR3 covers 13 residues. The CDR3 here is CSVVGGREDGYTF. The CDR3, as DNA: TGCAGCGTTGTGGGGGGGAGGGAGGATGGCTACACCTTC.

A single count supports this clone. This chain connects TRBV12-5 to TRBJ2-2; D gene uncertain. V gave up 3 bases and J gave up 3 bases, with 2 bases separating them. This CDR3 has 12 amino acids. Germline V gene data show CDR1 as LGHNT and CDR2 as FRNRAP. This CDR3 reads CASGFDTGELFF. DNA of the CDR3: TGTGCTAGTGGTTTCGACACCGGGGAGCTGTTTTTT.

This clone came up a few times. The chain couples TRBV5-5 to TRBJ2-3; D is unclear. Looked up from germline, CDR1 is SGHKS and CDR2 is YYEKEE (reference sequence). Trimming shortened V by 1 base and J by 0 bases, and 9 bases separated the two germline ends. CDR3 length: 15 residues. As DNA, the CDR3 is TGTGCCAGCAGCTTGACCACAAAGAGCACAGATACGCAGTATTTT. Translating it yields CASSLTTKSTDTQYF.

The chain recombines TRBV3-1 (or the pseudogene TRBV3-2) with TRBJ1-1, with D possibly matching TRBD1 (5 bases). CDR1 and CDR2 (germline): LGHDT, YNNKEL (reference sequence). V was clipped by 1 base and J by 5 bases, with 8 bases between them. The CDR3 length is 13 residues. The DNA of the CDR3 is TGTGCCAGCAGCCAAGGGGGCATTACTGAAGCTTTCTTT. Protein: CASSQGGITEAFF.

This chain connects TRBV4-1 to TRBJ2-7, with D tentatively TRBD2 (6 bases). The CDR3 contains 13 residues. Trimming took 3 bases from V and 6 from J, leaving 12 bases between them. Germline CDR1 is MGHRA and CDR2 is YSYEKL. The CDR3, as DNA: TGCGCCAGCAGCCAGACGGGGACTGTCGAGCAGTACTTC. Translating gives CASSQTGTVEQYF.